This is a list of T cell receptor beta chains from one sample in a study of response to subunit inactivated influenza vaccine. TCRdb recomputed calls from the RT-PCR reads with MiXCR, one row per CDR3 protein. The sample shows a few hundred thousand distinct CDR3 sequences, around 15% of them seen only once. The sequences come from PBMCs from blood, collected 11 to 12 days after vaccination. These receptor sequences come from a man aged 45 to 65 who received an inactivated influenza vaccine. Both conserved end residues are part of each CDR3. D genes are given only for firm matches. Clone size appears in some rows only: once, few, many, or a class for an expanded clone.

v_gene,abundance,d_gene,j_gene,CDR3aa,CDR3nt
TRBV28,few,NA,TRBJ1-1,CATYRGGAVTEAFF,TGTGCCACTTACCGGGGGGGCGCCGTCACTGAAGCTTTCTTT
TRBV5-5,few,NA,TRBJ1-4,CASSDIVRGYNEKLFF,TGTGCCAGCAGCGACATCGTTAGGGGTTATAATGAAAAACTGTTTTTT
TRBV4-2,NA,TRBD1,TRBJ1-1,CASSQDRGRSEAFF,TGTGCCAGCAGCCAAGATAGGGGGCGCTCTGAAGCTTTCTTT
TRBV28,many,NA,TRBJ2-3,CASSLLAGNTDTQYF,TGTGCCAGCAGTTTATTGGCGGGCAACACAGATACGCAGTATTTT
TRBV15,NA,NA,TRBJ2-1,CATSSNRVTSYNEQFF,TGTGCCACCAGCAGCAACAGGGTTACCTCCTACAATGAGCAGTTCTTC
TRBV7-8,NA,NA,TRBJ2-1,CASSSQWAEQFF,TGTGCCAGCAGCTCCCAGTGGGCTGAGCAGTTCTTC
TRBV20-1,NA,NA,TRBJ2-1,CSARVPAYNEQFF,TGCAGTGCTAGGGTGCCAGCCTACAATGAGCAGTTCTTC
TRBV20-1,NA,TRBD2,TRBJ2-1,CSARGRLAGANEQFF,TGCAGTGCTAGAGGAAGGCTAGCGGGGGCAAATGAGCAGTTCTTC
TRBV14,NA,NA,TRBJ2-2,CASSQDLLTGELFF,TGTGCCAGCAGCCAAGATCTTTTGACCGGGGAGCTGTTTTTT
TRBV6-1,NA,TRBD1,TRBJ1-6,CASKPDRGNSPLHF,TGTGCCAGCAAGCCGGACAGGGGTAATTCACCCCTCCACTTT
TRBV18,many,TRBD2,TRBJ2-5,CASSPLRRRGGQETQYF,TGTGCCAGCTCACCCTTGCGACGCCGCGGGGGCCAAGAGACCCAGTACTTC
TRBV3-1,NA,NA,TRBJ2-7,CATSRGPRDEQYF,TGTGCCACGTCAAGGGGACCGCGGGACGAGCAGTACTTC
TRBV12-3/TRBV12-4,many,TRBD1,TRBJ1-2,CASSVQGIYGYTF,TGTGCCAGCAGCGTACAGGGGATCTATGGCTACACCTTC
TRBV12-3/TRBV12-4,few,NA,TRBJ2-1,CASSLDLVYNEQFF,TGTGCCAGCAGTTTAGACCTAGTTTACAATGAGCAGTTCTTC
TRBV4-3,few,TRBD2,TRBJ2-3,CASSRGGAEDTQYF,TGCGCCAGCAGCCGCGGGGGGGCGGAAGATACGCAGTATTTT
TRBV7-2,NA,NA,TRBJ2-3,CASSLAAYVPSTQYF,TGTGCCAGCAGCTTAGCCGCCTACGTACCCAGTACGCAGTATTTT
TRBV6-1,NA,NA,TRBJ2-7,CASTDRVLTGGSYEQYF,TGTGCCAGCACCGACAGGGTCTTAACGGGGGGTTCCTACGAGCAGTACTTC
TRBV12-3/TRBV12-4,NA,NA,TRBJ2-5,CASSFEGVRETQYF,TGTGCCAGCAGTTTCGAGGGGGTTAGGGAGACCCAGTACTTC
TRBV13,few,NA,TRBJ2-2,CASSARTVNTGELFF,TGTGCCAGCAGCGCCCGGACAGTGAACACCGGGGAGCTGTTTTTT
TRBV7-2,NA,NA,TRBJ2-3,CASSLVMGNTQYF,TGTGCCAGCAGCTTAGTGATGGGGAATACGCAGTATTTT
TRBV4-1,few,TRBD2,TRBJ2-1,CASSQDIAGGPYNEQFF,TGCGCCAGCAGCCAAGATATAGCGGGAGGGCCCTACAATGAGCAGTTCTTC
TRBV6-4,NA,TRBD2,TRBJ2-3,CASSESGGPPDTQYF,TGTGCCAGCAGTGAATCGGGAGGGCCCCCAGATACGCAGTATTTT
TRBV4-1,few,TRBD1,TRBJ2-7,CASSQVTGGGYEQYF,TGCGCCAGCAGCCAAGTTACAGGGGGCGGGTACGAGCAGTACTTC
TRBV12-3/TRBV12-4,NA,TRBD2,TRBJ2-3,CASSFSWGLAGGRNTQYF,TGTGCCAGCAGTTTTTCTTGGGGACTAGCGGGAGGGCGGAATACGCAGTATTTT
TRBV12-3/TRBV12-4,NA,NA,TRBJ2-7,CASSIHLGGGTGTYEQYF,TGTGCCAGCAGTATCCACTTAGGGGGGGGGACCGGTACCTACGAGCAGTACTTC
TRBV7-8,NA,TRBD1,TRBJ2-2,CASSRDRAFANTGELFF,TGTGCCAGCAGCCGGGACAGGGCGTTCGCGAACACCGGGGAGCTGTTTTTT
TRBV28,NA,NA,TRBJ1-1,CASSPTSNTEAFF,TGTGCCAGCAGTCCCACGTCGAACACTGAAGCTTTCTTT
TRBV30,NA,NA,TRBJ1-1,CAQDRENTEAFF,TGTGCCCAGGACAGAGAGAACACTGAAGCTTTCTTT
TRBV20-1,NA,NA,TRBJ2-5,CSAAGSQETQYF,TGCAGTGCCGCGGGAAGTCAAGAGACCCAGTACTTC
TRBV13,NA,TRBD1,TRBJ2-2,CASSSRDRGAGELFF,TGTGCCAGCAGCTCCCGGGACAGGGGAGCCGGGGAGCTGTTTTTT
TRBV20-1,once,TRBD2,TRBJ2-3,CSAPSSGRRADTQYF,TGCAGTGCTCCCAGTAGCGGGAGACGAGCAGATACGCAGTATTTT
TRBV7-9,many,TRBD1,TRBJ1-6,CASSKNRGGSPLHF,TGTGCCAGCAGCAAGAACAGGGGGGGATCACCCCTCCACTTT
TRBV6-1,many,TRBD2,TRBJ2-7,CASKTGREAYEQYF,TGTGCCAGCAAAACGGGGAGGGAAGCATACGAGCAGTACTTC
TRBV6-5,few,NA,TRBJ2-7,CASSYVQGTTYEQYF,TGTGCCAGCAGTTACGTCCAGGGGACTACCTACGAGCAGTACTTC
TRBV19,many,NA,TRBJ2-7,CASSSRGHGFYEQYF,TGTGCCAGTAGTTCCCGGGGACACGGCTTCTACGAGCAGTACTTC
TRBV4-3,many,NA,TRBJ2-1,CASSQTGLDEQFF,TGCGCCAGCAGCCAAACAGGGTTGGATGAGCAGTTCTTC
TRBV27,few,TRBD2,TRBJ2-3,CASSFGLAGGQYTQYF,TGTGCCAGCAGTTTCGGACTAGCGGGGGGGCAGTATACGCAGTATTTT
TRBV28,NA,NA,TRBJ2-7,CASSDSVYEQYF,TGTGCCAGCAGCGACAGTGTCTACGAGCAGTACTTC
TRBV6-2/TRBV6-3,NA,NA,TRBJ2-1,CASSYSKQTTSYNEQFF,TGTGCCAGCAGTTACTCGAAACAGACTACAAGCTACAATGAGCAGTTCTTC
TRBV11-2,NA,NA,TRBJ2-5,CASSARTTQETQYF,TGTGCCAGCAGCGCCAGGACTACCCAAGAGACCCAGTACTTC
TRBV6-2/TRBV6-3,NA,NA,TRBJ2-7,CASSSSGQVSSYEQYF,NA
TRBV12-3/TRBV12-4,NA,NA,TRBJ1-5,CASSFTDSNQPQHF,TGTGCCAGCAGTTTCACAGATAGCAATCAGCCCCAGCATTTT
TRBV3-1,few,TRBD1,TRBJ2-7,CASSQGTGTGSYEQYF,TGTGCCAGCAGCCAGGGCACCGGGACAGGCTCCTACGAGCAGTACTTC
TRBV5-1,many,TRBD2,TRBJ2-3,CASSLAGPRTDTQYF,TGCGCCAGCAGCTTAGCGGGACCACGCACAGATACGCAGTATTTT
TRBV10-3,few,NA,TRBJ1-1,CAISEGENTEAFF,TGTGCCATCAGTGAGGGGGAGAACACTGAAGCTTTCTTT
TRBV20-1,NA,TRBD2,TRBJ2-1,CSARTQRGGTYNEQFF,TGCAGTGCTAGAACTCAGCGGGGCGGAACCTACAATGAGCAGTTCTTC